The 12 T cell receptor beta chains listed next were all sequenced from one sample in a study of CD8+ T cells in alopecia areata. It was cDNA, reverse transcribed from extracted RNA, that served as the sequencing template. Produced via immunoSEQ multiplex PCR; TCRdb's table is partial and in-frame only. The repertoire has some 30,000 clones, less than 65% of them found once; the top ten carry roughly 18%. The material sequenced was NKG2D-high CD8+ T cells sorted from blood. These receptor sequences come from a human donor with alopecia areata.

The chain couples TRBV2 to TRBJ1-6; D is uncertain. V was trimmed by 4 bases and J by 2 bases, leaving 9 bases between them. The germline CDR1 and CDR2 sequences are SNHLY and FYNNEI. CDR3 length: 15 amino acids. CDR3 region: CASSGQVPYNSPLHF. The CDR3 nucleotides read TGTGCCAGCAGTGGTCAAGTTCCCTATAATTCACCCCTCCACTTT. The full variable domain, completed using reference TRBV2 and TRBJ1-6, is EPEVTQTPSHQVTQMGQEVILRCVPISNHLYFYWYRQILGQKVEFLVSFYNNEISEKSEIFDDQFSVERPDGSNFTLKIRSTKLEDSAMYFCASSGQVPYNSPLHFGNGTRLTVT.

There are a few counts of this clone. CDR3 nucleotide sequence: TGTGCCAGCAGCGTCCGGGACAGTTACAATGAGCAGTTCTTC. Its protein product is CASSVRDSYNEQFF. The chain combines TRBV7-9 with TRBJ2-1; 7 bases are a match to TRBD1. V lost 5 bases and J lost 4; bases outside the gene matches: 5. The CDR3 is made up of 14 amino acids. The germline V gene encodes CDR1 SEHNR and CDR2 FQNEAQ (reference sequence).

The chain uses TRBV2 and TRBJ2-1; D may be TRBD1 (5 bases). V lost 6 bases, J lost 0 bases, and 12 bases lay in between. The CDR3 has 15 residues. Germline V gene lookup returns CDR1 SNHLY and CDR2 FYNNEI. CDR3 bases: TGTGCCAGCAGCGGTACAGGTCTCTCCTACAATGAGCAGTTCTTC. Translation: CASSGTGLSYNEQFF.

Here the CDR3 reads CASSKTGTGFGEQYF. Written as DNA, the CDR3 is TGTGCCAGCAGTAAGACCGGGACAGGGTTTGGCGAGCAGTACTTC. V gene TRBV6-1 combines with J gene TRBJ2-7; 9 nucleotides match TRBD1. This CDR3 contains 15 residues. The trim removed 5 bases at V and 6 bases at J, leaving 11 bases unmatched. Germline assignment: CDR1 MNHNS and CDR2 SASEGT.

The chain recombines TRBV5-6 with TRBJ1-2, with D unresolved. Trimming pared 0 bases from V and 2 bases from J, leaving 11 bases between. CDR1 SGHDT and CDR2 YYEEEE come from the germline V gene. This CDR3 region has 15 residues. The CDR3 DNA sequence: TGTGCCAGCAGCTTGGTTGTGGGCGACAACTATGGCTACACCTTC. As protein: CASSLVVGDNYGYTF.

The genes are TRBV27 and TRBJ2-7; TRBD1 might be the D (6 bases). The CDR3 has 13 residues. Trimming left V 3 bases short and J 1 base short, with 7 bases between. Germline CDR1 reads MNHEY; CDR2 reads SMNVEV (reference sequence). CDR3 sequence (DNA): TGTGCCAGCAGTTTGGGACATTCCTACGAGCAGTACTTC. Translated, it gives CASSLGHSYEQYF.

This clone has only one observation. This sequence joins TRBV4-2 and TRBJ2-1, with D tentatively TRBD1 or TRBD2 (5 bases each). CDR3 size: 15 residues. Trimming removed 0 bases from V and 4 bases from J, with 10 bases in between. CDR1 and CDR2 (germline): LGHNA, YNFKEQ. The CDR3 DNA reads TGTGCCAGCAGCCAAGAGGGGGACCTATACAATGAGCAGTTCTTC. It yields the protein CASSQEGDLYNEQFF.

This sequence joins TRBV7-9 and TRBJ1-1, with TRBD1 matching over 9 bases. CDR3 length equals 12 residues. CDR1 and CDR2 (germline): SEHNR, FQNEAQ (reference sequence). Trimming took 7 bases from V and 8 from J; bases not matched to a gene: 5. The chain's CDR3 is CASKAGTGEAFF. The CDR3 DNA follows: TGTGCCAGCAAGGCGGGGACAGGGGAAGCTTTCTTT.

The genes are TRBV6-1 and TRBJ1-2; no definite D call. V was pared by 6 bases and J by 3 bases, with 17 bases between. Germline CDR1 and CDR2: MNHNS and SASEGT. This CDR3 contains 15 residues. The CDR3 DNA reads as TGTGCCAGCAGCGTTATTCACGACGGTGACTATGGCTACACCTTC. This gives the protein CASSVIHDGDYGYTF.

The genes are TRBV5-4 and TRBJ2-7; possible D gene TRBD1, 5 bases. Germline V CDR1 and CDR2: SGHNT, YYREEE (reference sequence). The V end lost 4 bases, the J end lost 6 bases, and 14 bases lay between the germline ends. This CDR3 has 13 residues. The CDR3 loop is CASSPQGIREQYF. The CDR3 nucleotides read TGTGCCAGCAGCCCTCAGGGAATCCGCGAGCAGTACTTC.

The rearrangement links TRBV9 to TRBJ2-5, with TRBD2 matching over 15 bases. There are 21 residues in the CDR3. Per germline, CDR1 SGDLS and CDR2 YYNGEE. J lost 2 bases, V lost 5 bases, and 19 bases had no gene match. CDR3 DNA: TGTGCCAGCAGTCGGACTAGCGGGGGGGCTTCAGAAGGGCCTGATCAAGAGACCCAGTACTTC. Encoded protein: CASSRTSGGASEGPDQETQYF.

The chain combines TRBV6-5 with TRBJ2-2, with 7 bases fitting TRBD1. V lost 6 bases and J lost 5; bases outside the gene matches: 9. The germline gives CDR1 MNHEY, CDR2 SVGAGI. The length of the CDR3 is 15 residues. CDR3 amino acids: CASRETGLGTGELFF. CDR3 bases: TGTGCCAGCAGGGAGACAGGGTTAGGGACCGGGGAGCTGTTTTTT.